Each of the 22 T cell receptor beta chains below was sequenced from the same sample in a study of cytomegalovirus exposure and HLA in healthy donors. The PCR used 60 Vbeta and 13 Jbeta primers. The repertoire was sequenced with immunoSEQ multiplex PCR; TCRdb's copy has only in-frame clones and lacks some. This table has roughly 100,000 clones, 60% to 80% appearing once. The sequencing input was PBMCs. The receptors were gathered from a woman aged 55-69 years in good health and CMV-seropositive.

This clone has more than one count but fewer than ten. The V call is TRBV27, the J call TRBJ1-1; D ambiguous. The germline gives CDR1 MNHEY, CDR2 SMNVEV (reference sequence). This CDR3 comprises 13 residues. Trimming took off 0 bases at V and 5 bases at J, with 7 bases between the two ends. The CDR3 DNA is TGTGCCAGCAGTTTATCGAGGGAAACTGAAGCTTTCTTT. Translated: CASSLSRETEAFF.

The chain uses TRBV2 and TRBJ2-1; 9 bases agree with TRBD1. The J segment lost 5 bases and the V segment lost 6 bases, leaving 8 bases of the junction unmatched. The CDR3 loop spans 15 amino acids. CDR1 is SNHLY, CDR2 FYNNEI, per germline. CDR3 coding DNA: TGTGCCAGCAGCCTAGAGGGACAGGGAAACAATGAGCAGTTCTTC. Translating it yields CASSLEGQGNNEQFF.

This clone has only a few counts. The genes are TRBV6-5 and TRBJ2-6; D is uncertain. The CDR3 consists of 13 residues. CDR1 is MNHEY and CDR2 is SVGAGI in the germline V gene. V shed 11 bases and J shed 4 bases, with 12 bases lying between them. CDR3 in DNA: TGTGCCTGCGCGGCGTCAGGGGCCAACGTCCTGACTTTC. Translating it yields CACAASGANVLTF.

This chain links TRBV5-1 with TRBJ2-5, with no clear D. Trimming took off 2 bases at V and 1 base at J, with 6 bases between the two ends. This CDR3 contains 13 residues. Germline CDR1 SGHRS, CDR2 YFSETQ. The CDR3 here is CASSFVLQETQYF. CDR3 nucleotides: TGCGCCAGCAGCTTTGTACTCCAAGAGACCCAGTACTTC.

The CDR3 reads CASSLGVGSSYEQYF. The CDR3 nucleotides read TGCGCCAGCAGCTTGGGTGTCGGTTCATCCTACGAGCAGTACTTC. The rearrangement joins TRBV5-1 to TRBJ2-7; D remains unclear. The CDR3 contains 15 residues. The ends were cut back, 0 bases at V and 1 base at J, with 11 bases in the middle. Germline lookup yields CDR1 SGHRS and CDR2 YFSETQ.

CDR3 DNA: TGTGCCAGCAGATATAGCGGGAGGTACAATGAGCAGTTCTTC. Its protein is CASRYSGRYNEQFF. The chain is built from TRBV25-1 and TRBJ2-1; TRBD2 agrees at 10 bases. The CDR3 loop spans 14 amino acids. The V gene end was trimmed by 6 bases and the J gene end by 4 bases; junction bases not matched to a gene: 3. Looked up from germline, CDR1 is MGHDK and CDR2 is SYGVNS.

This chain joins TRBV27 and TRBJ2-1, with 7 bases that match TRBD2. This CDR3 region has 14 residues. J was trimmed by 15 bases and V by 3 bases; bases with no gene match: 14. Per the germline V gene, CDR1 is MNHEY and CDR2 is SMNVEV (reference sequence). The CDR3 here is CASSFRDGGTTRFF. In DNA form, the CDR3 reads TGTGCCAGCAGTTTCCGGGACGGGGGGACTACTCGGTTCTTC.

V gene TRBV29-1 combines with J gene TRBJ1-1, with 7 bases lining up with TRBD1. The CDR3 is 19 residues long. Trimming removed 8 bases from V and 1 base from J; junction bases left unmatched: 25. CDR1 SQVTM and CDR2 ANQGSEA come from the germline V gene. CDR3: CSSKSGQILARFTNTEAFF. CDR3 coding DNA: TGCAGCTCTAAGTCGGGACAGATTCTAGCAAGGTTCACGAACACTGAAGCTTTCTTT.

The V gene is TRBV19, the J gene TRBJ2-7; D not certain. This CDR3 has 14 amino acids. The ends were cut back, 1 base at V and 0 bases at J, with 7 bases in the middle. Germline-derived CDR1 and CDR2 are LNHDA and SQIVND (reference sequence). The CDR3 DNA sequence: TGTGCCAGTAGTATAGGTCTTAGCTCCTACGAGCAGTACTTC. This gives the protein CASSIGLSSYEQYF.

This clone was counted at least ten times. The chain couples TRBV6-4 to TRBJ1-2, with D possibly matching TRBD1 (5 bases). Looked up from germline, CDR1 is MRHNA and CDR2 is SNTAGT. This CDR3 comprises 15 residues. Trimming shortened V by 2 bases and J by 7 bases, and 17 bases separated the two germline ends. The CDR3 spells CASSDTIQGVGGYTF. In nucleotides, the CDR3 is TGTGCCAGCAGTGACACCATTCAGGGTGTGGGTGGCTACACCTTC.

The rearrangement uses TRBV9 and TRBJ2-1, with 7 bases matching TRBD2. This CDR3 has 15 amino acids. From germline, CDR1 is SGDLS and CDR2 YYNGEE. V lost 0 bases to trimming and J lost 8 bases; unmatched junction nucleotides: 8. CDR3 nucleotide sequence: TGTGCCAGCAGCGTAGAGGGGAGGGCGGGTGATGAGCAGTTCTTC. Protein product: CASSVEGRAGDEQFF.

V gene TRBV7-2 combines with J gene TRBJ1-3; no reliable D call. In germline, CDR1 is SGHTA, CDR2 FQGNSA. The CDR3 sequence is 14 residues long. V lost 5 bases and J lost 1, with 9 bases in between. CDR3 residues: CASSPYESGNTIYF. The CDR3 DNA reads as TGTGCCAGCAGCCCATACGAGTCTGGAAACACCATATATTTT.

V is TRBV7-2 and J is TRBJ2-1; TRBD2 agrees at 14 bases. V shed 5 bases, J shed 7 bases, and the junction held 1 base outside the gene matches. There are 14 residues in the CDR3. Germline loops: CDR1 SGHTA, CDR2 FQGNSA. The CDR3 sequence is CASSRLAGGNEQFF. CDR3 nucleotides: TGTGCCAGCAGCAGACTAGCGGGAGGGAATGAGCAGTTCTTC.

Only one count was recorded for this clone. The CDR3 coding sequence is TGTGCCAGCAGATACCCCGGGGGAGGCGGGAGCGGAACCGGGGAGCTGTTTTTT. This sequence encodes CASRYPGGGGSGTGELFF. The rearrangement uses TRBV7-3 and TRBJ2-2; 7 bases align to TRBD2. This CDR3 comprises 18 residues. CDR1 and CDR2 (germline): SGHTA, FQGTGA. Trimming at V came to 6 bases and at J to 5 bases, leaving 18 bases not matched to a gene. The full variable domain, in which reference TRBV7-3 and TRBJ2-2 provide the parts outside the CDR3, is GAGVSQTPSNKVTEKGKYVELRCDPISGHTALYWYRQSLGQGPEFLIYFQGTGAADDSGLPNDRFFAVRPEGSVSTLKIQRTERGDSAVYLCASRYPGGGGSGTGELFFGEGSRLTVL.

This chain uses TRBV4-1 with TRBJ1-2; TRBD1 matches 7 bases. CDR1 MGHRA and CDR2 YSYEKL come from the germline V gene. The J segment lost 5 bases and the V segment lost 4 bases, leaving 1 base of the junction unmatched. CDR3 length: 12 residues. In DNA, the CDR3 is TGCGCCAGCAGCCCGGGACAGTATGGCTACACCTTC. Residues: CASSPGQYGYTF.

This sequence joins TRBV4-1 and TRBJ1-3, with TRBD1 matching 8 bases. Trimming at V came to 2 bases and at J to 0 bases, leaving 3 bases not matched to a gene. Germline-derived CDR1 and CDR2 are MGHRA and YSYEKL. The CDR3 has 16 amino acids. In DNA, the CDR3 is TGCGCCAGCAGCCAACCAACAGGGGGCTCTGGAAACACCATATATTTT. Its protein is CASSQPTGGSGNTIYF.

This chain uses TRBV4-1 with TRBJ2-7; possibly TRBD1 for D (5 bases). The V gene lost 3 bases and the J gene lost 3 bases, with 15 bases spanning the gap. Germline CDR1 reads MGHRA; CDR2 reads YSYEKL. This CDR3 is built from 15 residues. The CDR3 here is CASSHGRSGIYEQYF. The CDR3 bases are TGCGCCAGCAGCCATGGTAGGTCAGGGATCTACGAGCAGTACTTC.

The J gene is TRBJ2-1, the V gene TRBV21-1; the DNA was not used to check the table's D call, TRBD2. TRBV21-1 is reported as a pseudogene. The CDR3 contains 16 residues. CDR3 DNA sequence: TGTGCCAGCAGCAAAGGAGACTCAACGGCCTACAATGAGCAGTTCTTC. Translated: CASSKGDSTAYNEQFF.

This chain connects TRBV5-6 to TRBJ2-6; D possibly corresponds to TRBD1 (5 bases). This CDR3 has 16 amino acids. V lost 1 base to trimming and J lost 4 bases, with 12 bases between them. Germline V gives CDR1 SGHDT, CDR2 YYEEEE. The CDR3 nucleotides read TGTGCCAGCAGCTTGCAGGGTGGTAGGGGGGCCAACGTCCTGACTTTC. It translates to CASSLQGGRGANVLTF.

This clone came up a few times. The J gene is TRBJ2-7, the V gene TRBV9, with a possible D match to TRBD1 (6 bases). The CDR3 totals 15 residues. Trimming cost V 0 bases and J 6 bases, with 16 bases left between them. The germline V gene has CDR1 SGDLS and CDR2 YYNGEE. The CDR3 protein is CASSVGLGGFTEQYF. The CDR3 coding sequence is TGTGCCAGCAGCGTAGGCCTAGGGGGTTTCACCGAGCAGTACTTC.

V usage is TRBV5-8 and J usage is TRBJ2-3, with a weak D call TRBD2 (6 bases). Trimming took off 0 bases at V and 4 bases at J, with 15 bases between the two ends. This CDR3 is built from 16 residues. The germline gives CDR1 SGHTS, CDR2 YDEGEE. This CDR3 reads CASSLGIGSGADTQYF. The CDR3 nucleotides read TGTGCCAGCAGCTTGGGGATCGGGAGTGGGGCAGATACGCAGTATTTT.

V is TRBV5-1 and J is TRBJ1-1; D unresolved. Germline values: CDR1 SGHRS, CDR2 YFSETQ. V lost 4 bases to trimming and J lost 3 bases, with 22 bases between them. The CDR3 spans 17 residues. The CDR3 DNA is TGCGCCAGCAGCCCCCGGGTCGATTTCGCGGTGGACACTGAAGCTTTCTTT. It is translated as CASSPRVDFAVDTEAFF.